A single sample gave rise to the 15 T cell receptor beta chains below, sequenced in a study of blood T cell repertoires in COVID-19. Clones were sequenced by immunoSEQ multiplex PCR, and TCRdb holds only the in-frame ones, with some missing. The top ten hold about 3.4% of the sample, which has 150,000 or so clones, 80% seen once. Source material: PBMCs or T cells enriched from blood (not recorded which). The receptors were sampled from a woman aged 55-75 years who had recovered from COVID-19.

This clone was observed a handful of times. This chain uses TRBV27 with TRBJ1-5; D is unresolved. Per germline, CDR1 MNHEY and CDR2 SMNVEV (reference sequence). Trimming took 5 bases from V and 1 from J, leaving 12 bases between them. This CDR3 spans 15 amino acids. The CDR3, as DNA: TGTGCCAGCAGTCTCCTCGGAGGGAGCAATCAGCCCCAGCATTTT. Its protein is CASSLLGGSNQPQHF.

The CDR3 region has the DNA TGTGCCAGCAGCCCCAGATCAGGGGACGTTCAGGGGGCTTTCTTT. Translated, it gives CASSPRSGDVQGAFF. The chain uses TRBV11-2 and TRBJ1-1, with a weak D call TRBD1 (6 bases). CDR1 is SGHAT and CDR2 is FQNNGV in the germline V gene. The CDR3 loop spans 15 amino acids. Trimming stripped 5 bases from V and 11 bases from J, with 24 bases between.

This chain links TRBV5-4 with TRBJ2-1; 13 bases fit TRBD2. V lost 4 bases, J lost 4 bases, and 8 bases stayed unmatched. Germline CDR1 and CDR2: SGHNT and YYREEE (reference sequence). There are 17 residues in the CDR3. CDR3 in amino acids: CASSTRLAGGWYNEQFF. The CDR3 DNA sequence: TGTGCCAGCAGCACCAGACTAGCGGGGGGCTGGTACAATGAGCAGTTCTTC.

Regarding this clone: The same CDR3 arises from other DNA sequences in this sample as well. The rearrangement joins TRBV5-1 to TRBJ1-4, with D unresolved. The germline V gene has CDR1 SGHRS and CDR2 YFSETQ. The CDR3 length is 15 residues. Trimming took off 2 bases at V and 0 bases at J, with 8 bases between the two ends. The DNA for the CDR3 is TGCGCCAGCAGCTTAGGGAGGGCAACTAATGAAAAACTGTTTTTT. It translates to CASSLGRATNEKLFF.

This clone was detected once. The chain recombines TRBV30 with TRBJ2-7; possibly TRBD1 for D (6 bases). This CDR3 is built from 11 residues. V was cut by 6 bases and J by 1 base, with 7 bases left in between. CDR1 GTSNPN and CDR2 SVGIG come from the germline V gene (reference sequence). The CDR3 is CACGQSYEQYF. CDR3 coding DNA: TGTGCCTGCGGACAGTCCTACGAGCAGTACTTC. The full variable domain, in which reference TRBV30 and TRBJ2-7 provide the parts outside the CDR3, is SQTIHQWPATLVQPVGSPLSLECTVEGTSNPNLYWYRQAAGRGLQLLFYSVGIGQISSEVPQNLSASRPQDRQFILSSKKLLLSDSGFYLCACGQSYEQYFGPGTRLTVT.

This rearrangement joins TRBV6-5 to TRBJ2-7, with D unresolved. The germline V gene has CDR1 MNHEY and CDR2 SVGAGI. Trimming removed 6 bases from V and 3 bases from J, with 9 bases in between. The CDR3 sequence is 12 residues long. The CDR3 coding sequence is TGTGCCAGCAGCCAGAATCTCTACGAGCAGTACTTC. Protein: CASSQNLYEQYF.

This clone occurred once. The chain has TRBV7-9 and TRBJ1-2; D may be TRBD1 (5 bases). V was clipped by 2 bases and J by 8 bases, with 6 bases between them. The CDR3 length is 11 residues. Germline lookup yields CDR1 SEHNR and CDR2 FQNEAQ (reference sequence). CDR3 coding DNA: TGTGCCAGCAGCTTACAGGGAGGCTACACCTTC. Its translation: CASSLQGGYTF.

The chain links TRBV6-5 to TRBJ1-3; TRBD1 matches 10 bases. CDR3 length: 15 residues. Germline values: CDR1 MNHEY, CDR2 SVGAGI. The ends lost 8 bases at V and 4 bases at J; junction bases unmatched: 8. CDR3 bases: TGTGCCAGCTCCGACAGGGGGCCAGGAGGAAACACCATATATTTT. Encoded protein: CASSDRGPGGNTIYF.

The chain recombines TRBV20-1 with TRBJ2-2; possibly TRBD2 for D (7 bases). Trimming took off 3 bases at V and 3 bases at J, with 17 bases between the two ends. The CDR3 is 16 amino acids. The germline gives CDR1 DFQATT, CDR2 SNEGSKA (reference sequence). The CDR3 coding sequence is TGCAGTGCTAGTCCCGGGGGGCCCCCGTACACCGGGGAGCTGTTTTTT. As protein: CSASPGGPPYTGELFF.

CDR3 bases: TGTGCCAGCCAGGCAGGGAATGAAAAACTGTTTTTT. Amino acid sequence: CASQAGNEKLFF. This rearrangement joins TRBV7-2 to TRBJ1-4; maybe TRBD1 (5 bases). Germline values: CDR1 SGHTA, CDR2 FQGNSA. Deletions cut 8 bases from V and 5 bases from J, with 9 bases between. The CDR3 spans 12 residues.

This clone was counted a few times. V is TRBV4-1 and J is TRBJ2-2; D is undetermined. The V end was cut by 1 base, the J end by 3 bases, with 6 bases between. Per the germline V gene, CDR1 is MGHRA and CDR2 is YSYEKL. This CDR3 is built from 14 residues. CDR3 sequence reads: CASSQGAHTGELFF. The CDR3 region has the DNA TGCGCCAGCAGCCAAGGGGCCCACACCGGGGAGCTGTTTTTT.

V and J are TRBV6-5 and TRBJ1-1, with 7 bases identical to TRBD1. The CDR3 totals 15 residues. The V segment lost 6 bases and the J segment 11 bases; nucleotides outside the gene matches: 18. The germline V gene has CDR1 MNHEY and CDR2 SVGAGI. The CDR3 DNA follows: TGTGCCAGCAGCAGTATAGCCGGGACAGAGTTTTTGGCTTTCTTT. Translation: CASSSIAGTEFLAFF.

The chain joins TRBV10-3 to TRBJ1-2; 9 positions match TRBD1. V lost 6 bases to trimming and J lost 4 bases; unmatched junction nucleotides: 12. Germline V gives CDR1 ENHRY, CDR2 SYGVKD. CDR3 length equals 16 residues. CDR3 loop: CAISERTGAQSYGYTF. DNA of the CDR3: TGTGCCATCAGCGAAAGGACAGGGGCGCAGAGCTATGGCTACACCTTC.

This clone has more than one count but fewer than ten. The chain is built from TRBV3-1 (or the pseudogene TRBV3-2) and TRBJ1-1, with a tentative D call TRBD1 (5 bases). The V end was cut by 3 bases, the J end by 11 bases, with 16 bases between. CDR3 length equals 13 residues. Germline V gene data show CDR1 as LGHDT and CDR2 as YNNKEL (reference sequence). CDR3 residues: CASSQLGTREAFF. CDR3 DNA: TGTGCCAGCAGCCAGCTTGGGACCCGGGAGGCTTTCTTT.

This CDR3 is CATTSGQVNTGELFF. The DNA of the CDR3 is TGTGCCACCACCTCGGGACAGGTCAACACCGGGGAGCTGTTTTTT. V usage is TRBV24-1 and J usage is TRBJ2-2; 8 bases line up with TRBD1. Germline CDR1 KGHDR, CDR2 SFDVKD. CDR3 size: 15 residues. J gave up 2 bases and V 8 bases, and 6 bases lay outside the gene matches.